Listed below are T cell receptor beta chains from one sample, sequenced in a study of CD4 T cells in relation to SARS-CoV-2 and coronaviruses. Repertoires were generated with immunoSEQ multiplex PCR, while TCRdb's copy carries only in-frame clones and drops some. The sample lists tens of thousands of clones, 75% to 90% occurring once. The sample consisted of memory CD4+ T cells from PBMCs. The receptors come from an adult with COVID-19. Each CDR3 is given with its conserved first and last residue. A D gene is named only where the DNA matches it firmly. A clone size is listed for some rows: how often the clone was seen (once, few, many), or a class if it is expanded.

v_call	j_call	d_call	clone_size	cdr3_nt	cdr3_aa
TRBV10-3	TRBJ2-1	NA	NA	TGTGCCATCAGTGGGCAGGGGGGAAGGAGGACCGGTGAGCAGTTCTTC	CAISGQGGRRTGEQFF
TRBV5-1	TRBJ2-7	TRBD1	NA	TGCGCCAGCAGGAAAGAGACAGGGGGCTTTTACGAGCAGTACTTC	CASRKETGGFYEQYF
TRBV7-9	TRBJ1-4	NA	few	TGTGCCAGCAGTTCCGACGTTAAACCTAATGAAAAACTGTTTTTT	CASSSDVKPNEKLFF
TRBV5-1	TRBJ2-1	NA	NA	TGCGCCAGCAGCTTCGATTCCACGAATGAGCAGTTCTTC	CASSFDSTNEQFF
TRBV5-1	TRBJ1-1	NA	NA	TGCGCCAGCAGCTTGAGAGGGACGGGCATAGAAGCTTTCTTT	CASSLRGTGIEAFF
TRBV19	TRBJ1-2	NA	NA	TGTGCCAGTAGTATAGATCCCGGACTGAACTATGGCTACACCTTC	CASSIDPGLNYGYTF
TRBV4-1	TRBJ1-2	NA	NA	TGCGCCAGCAGCCAAGATATAGTCTCGAACATTAGGGGCTACACCTTC	CASSQDIVSNIRGYTF
TRBV15	TRBJ2-1	TRBD2	NA	TGTGCCACCAGACCGCAAGCGGGAGATGAGCAGTTCTTC	CATRPQAGDEQFF
TRBV18	TRBJ2-7	TRBD1	NA	TGTGCCAGCTCACCGGGACAGGGGGCAGCCTACGAGCAGTACTTC	CASSPGQGAAYEQYF
TRBV27	TRBJ2-7	NA	few	TGTGCCAGCAGTTTTAGGGGGGCGCGAAATGGCGAGCAGTACTTC	CASSFRGARNGEQYF
TRBV5-1	TRBJ1-1	NA	NA	TGCGCCAGCAGAGCCGGCGGGGGGATAGTGGATACTGAAGCTTTCTTT	CASRAGGGIVDTEAFF
TRBV2	TRBJ1-1	NA	NA	TGTGCCAGCAGTGAATTCGGACCGGCCGCTGGGGCTTTCTTT	CASSEFGPAAGAFF
TRBV7-2	TRBJ2-7	TRBD2	NA	TGTGCCAGCAGCTTAGGCGGGAGTAACAACGAGCAGTACTTC	CASSLGGSNNEQYF
TRBV30	TRBJ1-6	NA	NA	TGTGCCTGGAGTAGGGGGATGAATTCACCCCTCCACTTT	CAWSRGMNSPLHF
TRBV4-2	TRBJ2-1	NA	NA	TGTGCCAGCAGCCAAGACGCGGGGCGGGCGAATGAGCAGTTCTTC	CASSQDAGRANEQFF
TRBV5-5	TRBJ2-5	NA	NA	TGTGCCAGCAGCTTGGTTGGTCAAGAGACCCAGTACTTC	CASSLVGQETQYF
TRBV2	TRBJ1-6	TRBD1	NA	TGTGCCAGCAACATGGACAGGTTTAATTCACCCCTCCACTTT	CASNMDRFNSPLHF
TRBV15	TRBJ2-1	TRBD2	NA	TGTGCCACCAGCAGAGGGACTAGCGGATTTCCCTCCTACAATGAGCAGTTCTTC	CATSRGTSGFPSYNEQFF
TRBV19	TRBJ1-1	NA	NA	TGTGCCAGTAGTAGTGCCATGAACACTGAAGCTTTCTTT	CASSSAMNTEAFF
TRBV25-1	TRBJ2-2	NA	NA	TGTGCCAGCAGTGATGGGCTACCGAACACCGGGGAGCTGTTTTTT	CASSDGLPNTGELFF
TRBV18	TRBJ1-4	NA	NA	TGTGCCAGCTCCGCGCTCGGGGATGCTAATGAAAAACTGTTTTTT	CASSALGDANEKLFF
TRBV5-4	TRBJ1-1	NA	NA	TGTGCCAGCAGCGGAGTCCAGGGGACCACTGAAGCTTTCTTT	CASSGVQGTTEAFF
TRBV7-8	TRBJ2-5	TRBD2	NA	TGTGCCAGCAGCCCCTGGAGAGGGGGACCCTCCATTAGCGGGAGAGTCCAAGAGACCCAGTACTTC	CASSPWRGGPSISGRVQETQYF
TRBV14	TRBJ2-1	TRBD2	few	TGTGCCAGCAGCCAAGAGCGGGAGGACTCCTACAATGAGCAGTTCTTC	CASSQEREDSYNEQFF
TRBV3-1/TRBV3-2	TRBJ2-1	NA	NA	TGTGCCAGCAGCCAAGGTCCAGTAGGGCAGTTCTTC	CASSQGPVGQFF
TRBV14	TRBJ2-7	NA	NA	TGTGCCAGCAGTCAAGGCGGGGTCGAGCAGTACTTC	CASSQGGVEQYF
TRBV2	TRBJ2-3	NA	NA	TGTGCCAGCAGTGAAGCGGGTGGCCGAGATACGCAGTATTTT	CASSEAGGRDTQYF
TRBV28	TRBJ2-3	NA	NA	TGTGCCAGCTCTCGGATAGAAGGGCGGGATACGCAGTATTTT	CASSRIEGRDTQYF
TRBV6-1	TRBJ2-1	TRBD2	NA	TGTGCCAGCAGTGAGTTTACCGGGACTAGCGGGAATTCTTATCACAATGAGCAGTTCTTC	CASSEFTGTSGNSYHNEQFF
TRBV11-2	TRBJ2-3	NA	NA	TGTGCCAGCAGCTTCACAGACACAGATACGCAGTATTTT	CASSFTDTDTQYF
TRBV4-1	TRBJ1-5	TRBD1	NA	TGCGCCAGCAGCCAAGCCCTGACAGGGGGCTGGAACAATCAGCCCCAGCATTTT	CASSQALTGGWNNQPQHF
TRBV3-1/TRBV3-2	TRBJ2-2	NA	NA	TGTGCCAGCAGCCAACGTAGCCGGGGGCCCGGGGAGCTGTTTTTT	CASSQRSRGPGELFF
TRBV11-2	TRBJ1-4	NA	NA	TGTGCCAGCAGCTTAAGGGACACCCTGTTTTTT	CASSLRDTLFF
TRBV3-1/TRBV3-2	TRBJ2-3	TRBD1	NA	TGTGCCAGCAGCCAAGCTGCAGGGGGCGCAGATACGCAGTATTTT	CASSQAAGGADTQYF
TRBV9	TRBJ2-2	NA	NA	TGTGCCAGCAGCGCACAGGGAGAGACCGGGGAGCTGTTTTTT	CASSAQGETGELFF
TRBV3-1/TRBV3-2	TRBJ1-2	TRBD1	NA	TGTGCCAGCAGCCAAGATTTAGGACAGGGAGGGAACTATGGCTACACCTTC	CASSQDLGQGGNYGYTF
TRBV7-9	TRBJ1-1	NA	once	TGTGCCAGCAGCGGACAAGGTATCGTTGAAGCTTTCTTT	CASSGQGIVEAFF
TRBV6-1	TRBJ2-1	TRBD2	NA	TGTGCCAGCAGTGAACTAGCGGGAACCTACAATGAGCAGTTCTTC	CASSELAGTYNEQFF
TRBV9	TRBJ2-3	NA	NA	TGTGCCAGCGGTCCCCAGTCCACAGATACGCAGTATTTT	CASGPQSTDTQYF
TRBV7-8	TRBJ2-5	TRBD1	NA	TGTGCCAGCAGCTCCGCAGGGGGCCCGGTCCAAGAGACCCAGTACTTC	CASSSAGGPVQETQYF
TRBV2	TRBJ2-2	TRBD2	NA	TGTGCCAGCAGGATAACTCAAACTAGCGGGAGGAACACCGGGGAGCTGTTTTTT	CASRITQTSGRNTGELFF
TRBV29-1	TRBJ2-6	NA	NA	TGCAGCGTTGGGGCTGGGGCCAACGTCCTGACTTTC	CSVGAGANVLTF
TRBV15	TRBJ2-2	TRBD1	once	TGTGCCACCTCCGGGACAGGGGAGGCAAGGGAGCTGTTTTTT	CATSGTGEARELFF
TRBV5-5	TRBJ2-7	NA	NA	TGTGCCAGCAGCTCGTCACTTACCTACGAGCAGTACTTC	CASSSSLTYEQYF
TRBV5-4	TRBJ2-3	NA	NA	TGTGCCAGCAGCTTGGCACGCGGGATGGGCACAGATACGCAGTATTTT	CASSLARGMGTDTQYF
TRBV19	TRBJ2-1	TRBD2	once	TGTGCCAGTAGGGCCCGAAATAGCGGGAGGGCCTTAAATGAGCAGTTCTTC	CASRARNSGRALNEQFF
TRBV20-1	TRBJ2-7	TRBD2	NA	TGCAGTGCTGAGACTAGCGGAATATTC	CSAETSGIF
TRBV12-3/TRBV12-4	TRBJ2-3	NA	NA	TGTGCCAGCAGGACGATGAGCACAGATACGCAGTATTTT	CASRTMSTDTQYF
TRBV7-2	TRBJ2-7	NA	NA	TGTGCCAGCAGCCCCAGATCGACGGAACCCTACGAGCAGTACTTC	CASSPRSTEPYEQYF
TRBV5-6	TRBJ2-1	NA	NA	TGTGCCAGCAGCTTGTCTGTAGCGGCTACCTACAATGAGCAGTTCTTC	CASSLSVAATYNEQFF
TRBV4-2	TRBJ1-3	NA	NA	TGTGCCAGCAGCCAAGATGGGGCCGATGGAGGAAACACCATATATTTT	CASSQDGADGGNTIYF
TRBV5-1	TRBJ2-7	TRBD1	NA	TGCGCCAGCAGCTTGACCGGACAGGAGTACGAGCAGTACTTC	CASSLTGQEYEQYF
TRBV29-1	TRBJ2-1	TRBD1	NA	TGCAGCGTTGTACAGGGGCTAAGGTACAATGAGCAGTTCTTC	CSVVQGLRYNEQFF
TRBV3-1/TRBV3-2	TRBJ2-2	NA	few	TGTGCCAGCAGCCCGCTAGCGTTGGGCGGGGAGCTGTTTTTT	CASSPLALGGELFF